These 28 T cell receptor beta chains originate from one sample sequenced in a study of blood T cell repertoires in COVID-19. The method was immunoSEQ multiplex PCR; TCRdb's version includes in-frame clones alone and lacks a portion of them. The repertoire holds roughly 410,000 clones, with 87% as singletons. Specimen: peripheral blood. Receptor source: a woman aged 60-75 years with COVID-19, enrolled during active disease.

The chain joins TRBV18 to TRBJ1-2, with D unclear. Germline CDR1 and CDR2: KGHSH and LQKENI. Trimming cost V 1 base and J 8 bases, with 5 bases left between them. The CDR3 is 11 residues long. The CDR3 DNA reads TGTGCCAGCTCACCACTCGAGGGCTACACCTTC. It encodes CASSPLEGYTF. Drawing the rest from reference TRBV18 and TRBJ1-2, the complete variable domain is NAGVMQNPRHLVRRRGQEARLRCSPMKGHSHVYWYRQLPEEGLKFMVYLQKENIIDESGMPKERFSAEFPKEGPSILRIQQVVRGDSAAYFCASSPLEGYTFGSGTRLTVV.

The chain carries TRBV6-6 and TRBJ2-5, with D possibly TRBD1 on 5 matching bases. V lost 5 bases and J 0 bases, leaving 19 bases between the germline ends. This CDR3 contains 17 residues. The V gene's germline CDR1 is MNHNY and CDR2 SVGAGI (reference sequence). This chain's CDR3 is CASSPSSTQAYQETQYF. The CDR3 coding sequence is TGTGCCAGCAGTCCCTCAAGTACACAGGCGTACCAAGAGACCCAGTACTTC.

This clone was seen more than once but under ten times. V and J are TRBV19 and TRBJ1-3; 7 bases align to TRBD1. The CDR3 extends over 16 amino acids. V shed 6 bases and J 0 bases; nucleotides not matched to a gene: 8. The germline gives CDR1 LNHDA, CDR2 SQIVND (reference sequence). The CDR3 coding sequence is TGTGCCAGTAGCCGTACGCAGGGGGTCTCTGGAAACACCATATATTTT. This encodes CASSRTQGVSGNTIYF.

This clone has at least ten counts. This chain links TRBV3-1 (or the pseudogene TRBV3-2) with TRBJ1-2, with TRBD1 as a possible D gene (6 bases). Germline V gene data show CDR1 as LGHDT and CDR2 as YNNKEL (reference sequence). The CDR3 consists of 15 residues. The germline V and J ends were trimmed by 0 bases and 6 bases, with 14 bases remaining between them. The CDR3 DNA is TGTGCCAGCAGCCAAGATGGTGGGGGCATCGATGGCTACACCTTC. This encodes CASSQDGGGIDGYTF.

The chain combines TRBV15 with TRBJ1-2; possibly TRBD1 for D (6 bases). Germline V lookup: CDR1 LNHNV, CDR2 YYDKDF (reference sequence). V was cut by 6 bases and J by 4 bases, with 15 bases left in between. The length of the CDR3 is 14 residues. The CDR3 region is CATRPDRSGYGYTF. The CDR3 DNA reads as TGTGCCACCAGGCCTGACAGGTCTGGCTATGGCTACACCTTC.

The V gene is TRBV11-2, the J gene TRBJ2-5; 10 positions agree with TRBD2. Germline values: CDR1 SGHAT, CDR2 FQNNGV. The trim removed 2 bases at V and 5 bases at J, leaving 8 bases unmatched. This CDR3 is built from 16 residues. The DNA of the CDR3 is TGTGCCAGCAGCTTAAGTCTAGCGGGGGCCGGGGAGACCCAGTACTTC. Translation gives CASSLSLAGAGETQYF. The entire variable domain, with the rest obtained from reference TRBV11-2 and TRBJ2-5, is as follows: EAGVAQSPRYKIIEKRQSVAFWCNPISGHATLYWYQQILGQGPKLLIQFQNNGVVDDSQLPKDRFSAERLKGVDSTLKIQPAKLEDSAVYLCASSLSLAGAGETQYFGPGTRLLVL.

The rearrangement links TRBV7-2 to TRBJ1-6; tentatively, D is TRBD1 (6 bases). CDR1 is SGHTA and CDR2 is FQGNSA in the germline V gene. Deletions cut 1 base from V and 5 bases from J, with 15 bases between. This CDR3 contains 17 residues. CDR3 nucleotide sequence: TGTGCCAGCAGCTTAGAACAGGGAAGTTCTCATAATTCACCCCTCCACTTT. Protein product: CASSLEQGSSHNSPLHF.

The chain uses TRBV9 and TRBJ2-3, with a tentative D call TRBD1 (5 bases). Trimming stripped 0 bases from V and 6 bases from J, with 11 bases between. Germline V lookup: CDR1 SGDLS, CDR2 YYNGEE. The CDR3 is 14 residues long. The CDR3 is CASSVAQGADTQYF. In DNA form, the CDR3 reads TGTGCCAGCAGCGTAGCGCAGGGCGCCGATACGCAGTATTTT.

This chain connects TRBV5-1 to TRBJ2-5, with D perhaps matching TRBD2 (6 bases). In germline, CDR1 is SGHRS, CDR2 YFSETQ. V was pared by 4 bases and J by 2 bases, with 21 bases between. The CDR3 totals 17 residues. DNA of the CDR3: TGCGCCAGCAGCCTGAGGGCGGCGGGACCGATTCAAGAGACCCAGTACTTC. Amino acid sequence: CASSLRAAGPIQETQYF. Looking up the rest from reference TRBV5-1 and TRBJ2-5 gives the full variable domain: KAGVTQTPRYLIKTRGQQVTLSCSPISGHRSVSWYQQTPGQGLQFLFEYFSETQRNKGNFPGRFSGRQFSNSRSEMNVSTLELGDSALYLCASSLRAAGPIQETQYFGPGTRLLVL.

V gene TRBV10-1 combines with J gene TRBJ2-1, with 10 positions matching TRBD1. This CDR3 is 15 amino acids long. Per the germline V gene, CDR1 is WNHNN and CDR2 is SYGVQD (reference sequence). Losses at the gene ends were 5 bases for V and 5 bases for J; bases not matched to a gene: 6. This CDR3 is CASSSPGTGDNEQFF. CDR3 coding DNA: TGCGCCAGCAGTTCACCCGGGACAGGGGACAATGAGCAGTTCTTC.

The V and J genes are TRBV5-6 and TRBJ1-5, with 9 bases lining up with TRBD1. V gave up 2 bases and J gave up 5 bases; unmatched junction bases: 5. Germline V gene data show CDR1 as SGHDT and CDR2 as YYEEEE. The CDR3 runs 15 residues. The CDR3 bases are TGTGCCAGCAGCTTTGGACAGGGGCCCTATCAGCCCCAGCATTTT. Residues: CASSFGQGPYQPQHF.

V gene TRBV5-1 combines with J gene TRBJ2-1; the match to TRBD2 covers 12 bases. Germline V CDR1 and CDR2: SGHRS, YFSETQ. This CDR3 comprises 15 residues. J gave up 8 bases and V 4 bases, and 7 bases lay outside the gene matches. The CDR3 loop reads CASSRPSGGVDEQFF. CDR3 sequence (DNA): TGCGCCAGCAGCCGACCTAGCGGGGGGGTCGATGAGCAGTTCTTC.

This clone appeared once. The genes are TRBV5-5 and TRBJ2-3, with a weak D call TRBD1 (6 bases). The CDR3 is 15 residues long. The germline gives CDR1 SGHKS, CDR2 YYEKEE (reference sequence). Trimming pared 0 bases from V and 1 base from J, leaving 9 bases between. This CDR3 reads CASSLGTVGTDTQYF. The CDR3 DNA reads TGTGCCAGCAGCTTGGGGACAGTAGGCACAGATACGCAGTATTTT.

This clone has more than one count but fewer than ten. The chain is built from TRBV12-3 or TRBV12-4 and TRBJ1-6; no clear D gene. With 3 bases removed from V and 9 bases from J, the gap between germline ends came to 9 bases. The CDR3 has 13 amino acids. The CDR3 region has the DNA TGTGCCAGCAGTTTGCACGGTGGTTCACCCCTCCACTTT. Protein: CASSLHGGSPLHF.

This clone has more than one count but fewer than ten. The chain couples TRBV5-1 to TRBJ1-4, with D possibly TRBD1 on 6 matching bases. V lost 0 bases, J lost 5 bases, and 17 bases lay in between. Germline CDR1 and CDR2: SGHRS and YFSETQ. The CDR3 loop spans 17 amino acids. The CDR3 DNA follows: TGCGCCAGCAGCTTGGGGGACCTCACGCAGGGGAATGAAAAACTGTTTTTT. Protein sequence: CASSLGDLTQGNEKLFF.

This sequence joins TRBV6-5 and TRBJ1-3, with D possibly TRBD1 on 5 matching bases. Trimming took off 10 bases at V and 5 bases at J, with 15 bases between the two ends. The CDR3 runs 13 residues. The germline V gene encodes CDR1 MNHEY and CDR2 SVGAGI. This CDR3 reads CAIRRGERNTIYF. The CDR3 region has the DNA TGTGCCATACGACGGGGGGAACGAAACACCATATATTTT.

The V gene is TRBV6-6, the J gene TRBJ1-4; D perhaps matches TRBD1 (5 bases). From germline, CDR1 is MNHNY and CDR2 SVGAGI (reference sequence). This CDR3 region has 16 residues. Trimming shortened V by 2 bases and J by 5 bases, and 15 bases separated the two germline ends. The CDR3 is CASSYIGGNTNEKLFF. The DNA of the CDR3 is TGTGCCAGCAGTTACATCGGGGGGAACACGAATGAAAAACTGTTTTTT.

This clone was counted only a few times. The chain combines TRBV10-3 with TRBJ2-7; TRBD1 is a possible D gene (5 bases). V gave up 1 base and J gave up 5 bases, with 21 bases separating them. Looked up from germline, CDR1 is ENHRY and CDR2 is SYGVKD. The CDR3 runs 17 residues. CDR3 amino acids: CAISEFEDAFRGDEQYF. Here the CDR3 DNA reads TGTGCCATCAGTGAGTTCGAGGACGCCTTTAGGGGCGACGAGCAGTACTTC.

The V gene is TRBV7-3, the J gene TRBJ2-2, with 7 bases identical to TRBD2. The CDR3 runs to 17 residues. Germline assignment: CDR1 SGHTA and CDR2 FQGTGA. J lost 5 bases, V lost 5 bases, and 14 bases had no gene match. The CDR3 sequence is CASSPPGSGRGTGELFF. In DNA form, the CDR3 reads TGTGCCAGCAGCCCCCCCGGTTCGGGGAGGGGAACCGGGGAGCTGTTTTTT.

This clone was seen a few times. The chain carries TRBV7-9 and TRBJ2-2; 11 nucleotides agree with TRBD2. With V trimmed by 5 bases and J by 0 bases, 8 bases remained unmatched. The CDR3 length is 18 residues. Germline V lookup: CDR1 SEHNR, CDR2 FQNEAQ (reference sequence). The CDR3 sequence: CASSGGLAALTNTGELFF. The CDR3 DNA follows: TGTGCCAGCAGCGGGGGACTAGCGGCCCTAACGAACACCGGGGAGCTGTTTTTT.

Only a few counts were recorded for this clone. The same CDR3 is also encoded by other DNA sequences in this sample. The chain joins TRBV5-1 to TRBJ2-7; TRBD1 matches 9 bases. Germline V gene lookup returns CDR1 SGHRS and CDR2 YFSETQ. With 0 bases clipped from V and 3 bases from J, the junction kept 1 base outside the gene matches. The CDR3 spans 14 residues. DNA for the CDR3: TGCGCCAGCAGCTTGGGACAGGGGGTCTACGAGCAGTACTTC. Its protein is CASSLGQGVYEQYF.

The chain links TRBV6-1 to TRBJ1-3; weak D call: TRBD1 (5 bases). The CDR3 sequence is 15 residues long. Trimming cost V 1 base and J 2 bases, with 9 bases left between them. CDR1 is MNHNS and CDR2 is SASEGT in the germline V gene. CDR3 amino acids: CASSEEGLPGNTIYF. The DNA of the CDR3 is TGTGCCAGCAGTGAAGAGGGGCTACCTGGAAACACCATATATTTT.

The chain couples TRBV23-1 to TRBJ1-3, with D tentatively TRBD1 (6 bases). TRBV23-1 counts as an open reading frame of uncertain function. V gave up 3 bases and J gave up 2 bases, with 17 bases separating them. CDR3 length: 17 amino acids. CDR3 nucleotides: TGCGCCAGCAGTCATCAAGCCCAGGGGAGGGCTGGAAACACCATATATTTT. Residues: CASSHQAQGRAGNTIYF.

The chain joins TRBV7-9 to TRBJ2-7, with D possibly TRBD2 on 6 matching bases. Germline V gene data show CDR1 as SEHNR and CDR2 as FQNEAQ (reference sequence). Trimming pared 3 bases from V and 5 bases from J, leaving 11 bases between. The CDR3 has 13 residues. In nucleotides, the CDR3 is TGTGCCAGCAGCTTGGGGGGAGGCGACGAGCAGTACTTC. It codes for CASSLGGGDEQYF.

The chain employs TRBV5-1 and TRBJ1-1; 8 nucleotides agree with TRBD1. The V gene's germline CDR1 is SGHRS and CDR2 YFSETQ. V shed 2 bases, J shed 4 bases, and the junction held 1 base outside the gene matches. The CDR3 runs 13 residues. The CDR3 loop reads CASSFGQGTEAFF. For the CDR3, the DNA is TGCGCCAGCAGCTTTGGACAGGGCACTGAAGCTTTCTTT. Together with reference TRBV5-1 and TRBJ1-1, the CDR3 gives the full variable domain: KAGVTQTPRYLIKTRGQQVTLSCSPISGHRSVSWYQQTPGQGLQFLFEYFSETQRNKGNFPGRFSGRQFSNSRSEMNVSTLELGDSALYLCASSFGQGTEAFFGQGTRLTVV.

The sample holds one count of this clone. The rearrangement uses TRBV7-8 and TRBJ1-5; 7 bases align to TRBD1. The CDR3 extends over 14 amino acids. Germline V gives CDR1 SGHVS, CDR2 FQNEAQ. The trim removed 2 bases at V and 5 bases at J, leaving 3 bases unmatched. DNA of the CDR3: TGTGCCAGCAGCTTAACCGACAGGGATCAGCCCCAGCATTTT. It yields the protein CASSLTDRDQPQHF.

The CDR3 loop is CASSWDRISGNTIYF. The DNA of the CDR3 is TGTGCCAGCAGTTGGGACAGGATCTCTGGAAACACCATATATTTT. V gene TRBV28 combines with J gene TRBJ1-3; 8 bases line up with TRBD1. The CDR3 covers 15 residues. The trim removed 4 bases at V and 0 bases at J, leaving 2 bases unmatched. Germline V gene sequence: CDR1 MDHEN, CDR2 SYDVKM. Looking up the rest from reference TRBV28 and TRBJ1-3 gives the full variable domain: DVKVTQSSRYLVKRTGEKVFLECVQDMDHENMFWYRQDPGLGLRLIYFSYDVKMKEKGDIPEGYSVSREKKERFSLILESASTNQTSMYLCASSWDRISGNTIYFGEGSWLTVV.

CDR3 residues: CASSAYRDPWVYGYTF. The CDR3 DNA sequence: TGTGCCAGCAGCGCCTACAGGGACCCCTGGGTCTATGGCTACACCTTC. The chain couples TRBV13 to TRBJ1-2; D may be TRBD1 (6 bases). Germline values: CDR1 PRHDT, CDR2 FYEKMQ (reference sequence). This CDR3 spans 16 amino acids. The V gene lost 5 bases and the J gene lost 4 bases, with 20 bases spanning the gap. The variable domain in full, completed from reference TRBV13 and TRBJ1-2, reads AAGVIQSPRHLIKEKRETATLKCYPIPRHDTVYWYQQGPGQDPQFLISFYEKMQSDKGSIPDRFSAQQFSDYHSELNMSSLELGDSALYFCASSAYRDPWVYGYTFGSGTRLTVV.